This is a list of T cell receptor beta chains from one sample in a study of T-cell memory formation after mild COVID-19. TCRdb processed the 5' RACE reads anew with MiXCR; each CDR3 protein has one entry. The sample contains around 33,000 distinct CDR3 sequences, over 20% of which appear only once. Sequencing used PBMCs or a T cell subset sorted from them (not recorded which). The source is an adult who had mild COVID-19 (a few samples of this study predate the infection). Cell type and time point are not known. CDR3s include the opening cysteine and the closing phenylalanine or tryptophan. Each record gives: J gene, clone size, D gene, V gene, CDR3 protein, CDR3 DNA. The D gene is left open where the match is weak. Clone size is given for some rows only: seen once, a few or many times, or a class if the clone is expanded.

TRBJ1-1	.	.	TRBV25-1	CASSDWGEFGAAFF	TGTGCCAGCAGTGATTGGGGGGAGTTCGGCGCAGCTTTCTTT
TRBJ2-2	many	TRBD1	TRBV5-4	CASSSTGGNTGELFF	TGTGCCAGCAGCTCGACAGGGGGTAACACCGGGGAGCTGTTTTTT
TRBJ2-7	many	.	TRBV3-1	CASSQVPGSNYEQYF	TGTGCCAGCAGCCAAGTTCCAGGGTCAAACTACGAGCAGTACTTC
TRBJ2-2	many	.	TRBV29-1	CSVSGENTGELFF	TGCAGCGTTTCCGGGGAGAACACCGGGGAGCTGTTTTTT
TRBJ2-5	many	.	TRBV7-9	CASSRPPGQRKETQYF	TGTGCCAGCAGTCGTCCCCCGGGACAACGGAAAGAGACCCAGTACTTC
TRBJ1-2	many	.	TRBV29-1	CSAAAGSYTF	TGCAGCGCGGCCGCGGGTAGCTACACCTTC
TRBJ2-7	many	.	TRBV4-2	CASSQELVSTQYF	TGTGCCAGCAGCCAAGAACTGGTATCAACGCAGTACTTC
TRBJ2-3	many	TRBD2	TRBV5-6	CASSRTKTSGVTQYF	TGTGCCAGCAGCCGTACTAAGACTAGCGGAGTGACGCAGTATTTT
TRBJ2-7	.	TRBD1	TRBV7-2	CASRGTGPYEQYF	TGTGCCAGCAGGGGGACAGGACCCTACGAGCAGTACTTC
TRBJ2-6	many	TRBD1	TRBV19	CASSRIPGQGPGANVLTF	TGTGCCAGTAGTCGTATACCGGGACAGGGTCCGGGGGCCAACGTCCTGACTTTC
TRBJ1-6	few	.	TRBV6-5	CASTHGSLYSPLHF	TGTGCCAGCACCCACGGGTCTTTATATTCACCCCTCCACTTT
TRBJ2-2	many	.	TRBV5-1	CASSSGSGVTGELFF	TGCGCCAGCAGCTCCGGATCAGGGGTAACCGGGGAGCTGTTTTTT
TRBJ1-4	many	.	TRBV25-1	CASRTGMVEKLFF	TGTGCCAGCAGGACGGGTATGGTTGAAAAACTGTTTTTT
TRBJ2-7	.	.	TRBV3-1	CACSKQLPWRQSYEQYF	TGTGCCTGCAGCAAACAGCTGCCTTGGAGACAGAGCTATGAGCAGTACTTC
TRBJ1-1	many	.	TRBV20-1	CSARVLGVNTEAFF	TGCAGTGCTAGAGTACTGGGGGTGAACACTGAAGCTTTCTTT
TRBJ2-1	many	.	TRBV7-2	CASSFSSYNEQFF	TGTGCCAGCAGCTTTAGTTCCTACAATGAGCAGTTCTTC
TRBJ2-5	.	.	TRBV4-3	CASSQTYGTETQYF	TGCGCCAGCAGCCAGACCTACGGGACAGAGACCCAGTACTTC
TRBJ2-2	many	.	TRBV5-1	CASSLGSLGTGANTGELFF	TGCGCCAGCAGCTTGGGAAGTTTGGGGACTGGCGCGAACACCGGGGAGCTGTTTTTT
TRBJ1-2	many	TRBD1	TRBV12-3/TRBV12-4	CASSLDGTGGYGYTF	TGTGCCAGCAGTTTGGACGGGACAGGGGGCTATGGCTACACCTTC
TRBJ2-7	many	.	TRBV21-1	CASSTHPTRRRSYEQYF	TGTGCCAGCTCAACTCACCCCACACGACGGAGATCCTACGAGCAGTACTTC
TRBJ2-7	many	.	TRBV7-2	CASSLWIPLYPYEQYF	TGTGCCAGCAGCCTATGGATTCCACTCTACCCCTACGAGCAGTACTTC
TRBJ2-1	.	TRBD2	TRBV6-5	CASSYSGLAGGNEQFF	TGTGCCAGCAGTTACTCCGGGCTAGCGGGAGGCAATGAGCAGTTCTTC
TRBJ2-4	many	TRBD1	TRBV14	CASSQAGQGYNIQYF	TGTGCCAGCAGCCAAGCGGGACAGGGGTACAACATTCAGTACTTC
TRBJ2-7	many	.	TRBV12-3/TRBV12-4	CASSSDNYEQYF	TGTGCCAGCAGTTCTGACAATTACGAGCAGTACTTC
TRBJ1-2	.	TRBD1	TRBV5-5	CASSDGTAPDVNYGYTF	TGTGCCAGCAGCGACGGGACAGCCCCAGACGTTAACTATGGCTACACCTTC
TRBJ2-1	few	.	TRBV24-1	CATSDLPSGPYNEQFF	TGTGCCACCAGTGATCTCCCCAGCGGGCCTTACAATGAGCAGTTCTTC
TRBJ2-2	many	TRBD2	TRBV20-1	CSAGSGSPTGELFF	TGCAGTGCTGGTAGCGGGAGTCCCACCGGGGAGCTGTTTTTT
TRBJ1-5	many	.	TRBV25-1	CASSATGYSNQPQHF	TGTGCCAGCAGTGCAACGGGATATAGCAATCAGCCCCAGCATTTT
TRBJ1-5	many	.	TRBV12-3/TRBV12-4	CASSLVPVGGSNQPQHF	TGTGCCAGCAGTTTAGTCCCGGTTGGGGGTAGCAATCAGCCCCAGCATTTT
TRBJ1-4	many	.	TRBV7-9	CASSLVSNLNEKLFF	TGTGCCAGCAGCTTAGTGTCAAACCTGAATGAAAAACTGTTTTTT
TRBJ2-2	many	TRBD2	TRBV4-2	CASSQGDYNTGELFF	TGTGCCAGCAGCCAGGGGGACTACAACACCGGGGAGCTGTTTTTT
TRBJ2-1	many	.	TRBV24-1	CATSFYNEQFF	TGTGCCACCAGTTTCTACAATGAGCAGTTCTTC
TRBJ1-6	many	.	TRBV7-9	CASSLEKGYQISPLHF	TGTGCCAGCAGCTTAGAGAAGGGGTACCAAATTTCACCCCTCCACTTT
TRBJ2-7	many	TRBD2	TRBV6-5	CASSPGLAGYEQYF	TGTGCCAGCAGTCCAGGACTAGCGGGCTACGAGCAGTACTTC
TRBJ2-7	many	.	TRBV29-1	CSVEDSAYEQYF	TGCAGCGTTGAGGACAGCGCCTACGAGCAGTACTTC
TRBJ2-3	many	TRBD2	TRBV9	CASSPLAGGGTDTQYF	TGTGCCAGCAGCCCCTTAGCGGGAGGGGGGACAGATACGCAGTATTTT
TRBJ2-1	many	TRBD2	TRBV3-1	CASSQRGTSAGEQFF	TGTGCCAGCAGCCAAAGGGGGACTAGCGCTGGTGAGCAGTTCTTC
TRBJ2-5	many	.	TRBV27	CASSLSRDGTLQETQYF	TGTGCCAGCAGTTTATCGAGGGACGGGACTCTACAAGAGACCCAGTACTTC
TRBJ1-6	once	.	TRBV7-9	CASSQDTSTLHF	TGTGCCAGCAGCCAAGACACCAGCACCCTCCACTTT
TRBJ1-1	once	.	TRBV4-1	CASSQDNVQPEAFF	TGCGCCAGCAGCCAAGATAACGTACAGCCTGAAGCTTTCTTT
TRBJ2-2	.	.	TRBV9	CASSPGNTGELFF	TGTGCCAGCAGCCCCGGAAACACCGGGGAGCTGTTTTTT
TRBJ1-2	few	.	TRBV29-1	CSAVGLYGYTF	TGCAGCGCTGTAGGGTTGTATGGCTACACCTTC
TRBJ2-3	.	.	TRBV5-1	CASSSYRERTDTQYF	TGCGCCAGCAGCTCCTACAGGGAGAGGACAGATACGCAGTATTTT
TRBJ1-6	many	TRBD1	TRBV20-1	CSAKEPGQNNSPLHF	TGCAGTGCTAAGGAGCCGGGACAGAATAATTCACCCCTCCACTTT
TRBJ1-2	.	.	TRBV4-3	CASSQTQRYEGRYGYTF	TGCGCCAGCAGCCAGACTCAGCGGTATGAGGGGAGATATGGCTACACCTTC
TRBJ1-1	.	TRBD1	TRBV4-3	CASSQDHRGRNEAFF	TGCGCCAGCAGCCAAGATCACAGGGGCCGTAATGAAGCTTTCTTT
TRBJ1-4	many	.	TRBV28	CASSVQISNEKLFF	TGTGCCAGCAGTGTCCAGATTTCTAATGAAAAACTGTTTTTT
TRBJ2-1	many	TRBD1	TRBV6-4	CASSERTGGNEQFF	TGTGCCAGCAGTGAGCGGACAGGAGGCAATGAGCAGTTCTTC
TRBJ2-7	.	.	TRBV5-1	CASSLEPGNYEQYF	TGCGCCAGCAGCTTGGAACCGGGAAACTACGAGCAGTACTTC